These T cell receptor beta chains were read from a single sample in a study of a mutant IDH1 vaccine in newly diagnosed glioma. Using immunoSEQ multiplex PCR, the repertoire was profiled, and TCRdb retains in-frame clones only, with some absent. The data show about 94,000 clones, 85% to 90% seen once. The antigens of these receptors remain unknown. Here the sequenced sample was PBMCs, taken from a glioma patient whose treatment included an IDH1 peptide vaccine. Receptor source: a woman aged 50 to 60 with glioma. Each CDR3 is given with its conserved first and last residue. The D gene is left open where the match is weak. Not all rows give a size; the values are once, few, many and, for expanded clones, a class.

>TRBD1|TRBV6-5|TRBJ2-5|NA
CASSYYWTGPGETQYF
TGTGCCAGCAGTTACTATTGGACAGGGCCAGGGGAGACCCAGTACTTC
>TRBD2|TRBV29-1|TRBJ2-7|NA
CSGATSGYYEQYF
TGCAGCGGCGCTACTAGCGGTTACTACGAGCAGTACTTC
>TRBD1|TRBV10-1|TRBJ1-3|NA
CASSKTGGSGNTIYF
TGCGCCAGCTCCAAGACAGGGGGCTCTGGAAACACCATATATTTT
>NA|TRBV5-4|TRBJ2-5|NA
CASSSPLGEQETQYF
TGTGCCAGCAGCTCCCCCCTAGGGGAACAAGAGACCCAGTACTTC
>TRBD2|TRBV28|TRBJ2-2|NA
CASSSVRTSCVFRQNTGELFF
TGTGCCAGCAGCTCCGTTAGGACTAGCTGTGTTTTCAGGCAGAACACCGGGGAGCTGTTTTTT
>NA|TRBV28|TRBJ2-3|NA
CASSTGQLTDTQYF
TGTGCCAGCAGTACCGGACAGCTCACAGATACGCAGTATTTT
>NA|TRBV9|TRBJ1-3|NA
CASSVGGRASGNTIYF
TGTGCCAGCAGCGTAGGGGGCCGGGCCTCTGGAAACACCATATATTTT
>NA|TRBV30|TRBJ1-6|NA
CAWNILHNSPLHF
TGTGCCTGGAACATATTACACAATTCACCCCTCCACTTT
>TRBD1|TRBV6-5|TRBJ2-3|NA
CASSSDREPRDTQYF
TGTGCCAGCAGTTCGGACAGGGAGCCGAGAGATACGCAGTATTTT
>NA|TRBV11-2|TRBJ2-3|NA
CATREWETDTQYF
TGTGCCACACGGGAGTGGGAGACAGATACGCAGTATTTT
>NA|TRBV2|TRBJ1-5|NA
CASTRTGGEQPQHF
TGTGCCAGCACCAGGACTGGGGGTGAACAGCCCCAGCATTTT
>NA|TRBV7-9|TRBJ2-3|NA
CASSLVVDTQYF
TGTGCCAGCAGCTTAGTAGTCGATACGCAGTATTTT
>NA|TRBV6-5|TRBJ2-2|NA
CASSPGLNTGELFF
TGTGCCAGCAGCCCGGGACTCAACACCGGGGAGCTGTTTTTT
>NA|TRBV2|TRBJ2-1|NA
CASSAEIGGYNEQFF
TGTGCCAGCAGTGCAGAGATAGGAGGGTACAATGAGCAGTTCTTC
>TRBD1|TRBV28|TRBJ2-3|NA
CAHRGLQSTDTQYF
TGTGCCCACAGGGGGCTCCAAAGCACAGATACGCAGTATTTT
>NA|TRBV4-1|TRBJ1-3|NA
CASSQSRLSSGNTIYF
TGCGCCAGCAGCCAGAGCAGGCTCAGCTCTGGAAACACCATATATTTT
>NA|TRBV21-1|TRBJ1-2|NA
CASSKSWSAMRSGYTF
TGTGCCAGCAGCAAAAGCTGGTCAGCCATGCGGAGCGGCTACACCTTC
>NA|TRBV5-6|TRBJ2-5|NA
CASSRTYRAQETQYF
TGTGCCAGCAGCCGGACGTACAGGGCCCAAGAGACCCAGTACTTC
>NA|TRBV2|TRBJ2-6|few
CASLGELGANVLTF
TGTGCCAGCCTAGGAGAATTGGGGGCCAACGTCCTGACTTTC
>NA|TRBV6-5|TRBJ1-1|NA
CASSERVGNAFF
TGTGCCAGCAGTGAGCGGGTAGGGAATGCTTTCTTT
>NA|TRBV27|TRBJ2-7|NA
CASGRFEQYF
TGTGCCTCCGGACGCTTCGAGCAGTACTTC
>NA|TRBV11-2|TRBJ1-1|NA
CASSPTAGSTEAFF
TGTGCCAGCAGCCCCACGGCGGGAAGCACTGAAGCTTTCTTT
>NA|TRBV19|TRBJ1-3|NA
CASSPGLIGGRASGNTIYF
TGTGCCAGTAGCCCTGGACTTATAGGCGGCAGGGCCTCTGGAAACACCATATATTTT
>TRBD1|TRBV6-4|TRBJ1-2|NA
CASSDSARQGNGYTF
TGTGCCAGCAGTGACTCGGCCCGACAGGGAAATGGCTACACCTTC
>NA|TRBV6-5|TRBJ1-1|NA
CASSHGRGLNTEAFF
TGTGCCAGCAGTCACGGGAGGGGGTTGAACACTGAAGCTTTCTTT
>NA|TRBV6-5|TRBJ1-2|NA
CASSPARIYGYTF
TGTGCCAGCAGCCCGGCTCGGATCTATGGCTACACCTTC
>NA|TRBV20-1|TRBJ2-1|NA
CSARVRGEQFF
TGCAGTGCTAGAGTACGTGGGGAGCAGTTCTTC
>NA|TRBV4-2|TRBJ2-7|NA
CASSQDFPTGTPYEQYF
TGTGCCAGCAGCCAAGATTTCCCGACCGGGACCCCCTACGAGCAGTACTTC
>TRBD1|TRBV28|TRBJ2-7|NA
CASSAGTAFRSSYEQYF
TGTGCCAGCAGCGCCGGGACAGCCTTTCGAAGCTCCTACGAGCAGTACTTC
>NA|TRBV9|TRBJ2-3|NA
CASSAGGGPDTQYF
TGTGCCAGCAGCGCAGGAGGGGGGCCAGATACGCAGTATTTT
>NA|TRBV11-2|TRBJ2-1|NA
CASSLLGGILGEQFF
TGTGCCAGCAGCTTATTGGGGGGCATCCTTGGTGAGCAGTTCTTC
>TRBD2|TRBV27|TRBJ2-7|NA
CASRVGASGRMRQYF
TGTGCCAGCAGAGTCGGGGCTAGCGGGAGGATGAGGCAGTACTTC
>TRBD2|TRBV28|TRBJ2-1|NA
CATRLAGGYNEQFF
TGTGCCACCAGACTAGCGGGAGGTTACAATGAGCAGTTCTTC
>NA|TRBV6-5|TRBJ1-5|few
CASSYGGGSNQPQHF
TGTGCCAGCAGTTACGGGGGAGGTAGCAATCAGCCCCAGCATTTT
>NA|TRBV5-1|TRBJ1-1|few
CASSLVPGRNTEAFF
TGCGCCAGCAGCTTGGTTCCGGGTCGGAACACTGAAGCTTTCTTT
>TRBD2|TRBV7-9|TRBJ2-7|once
CASSLKRESSYEQYF
TGTGCCAGCAGCTTAAAGCGGGAGAGCTCCTACGAGCAGTACTTC
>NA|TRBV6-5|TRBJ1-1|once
CASSYSRLNTEAFF
TGTGCCAGCAGTTACTCGAGACTGAACACTGAAGCTTTCTTT
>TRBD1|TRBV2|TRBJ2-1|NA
CASSQTGQGSYNEQFF
TGTGCCAGCAGCCAAACGGGACAGGGTTCTTACAATGAGCAGTTCTTC
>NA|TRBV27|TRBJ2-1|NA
CASSFSLLLERYNEQFF
TGTGCCAGCAGTTTCAGTCTACTACTAGAGCGTTACAATGAGCAGTTCTTC
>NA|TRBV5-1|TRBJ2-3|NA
CASSYRSASTDTQYF
TGCGCCAGCAGCTACAGATCCGCTAGCACAGATACGCAGTATTTT
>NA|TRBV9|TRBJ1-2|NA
CASSREIPGITRYGYTF
TGTGCCAGCAGCCGAGAGATCCCAGGGATCACCCGCTATGGCTACACCTTC
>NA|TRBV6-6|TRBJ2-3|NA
CASASAVGTSTDTQYF
TGTGCCAGCGCTAGCGCCGTAGGAACTAGCACAGATACGCAGTATTTT
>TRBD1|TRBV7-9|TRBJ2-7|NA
CASSLGDGTGGWSYEQYF
TGTGCCAGCAGCTTAGGAGATGGGACAGGGGGCTGGTCCTACGAGCAGTACTTC
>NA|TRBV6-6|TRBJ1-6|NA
CASAGANSPLHF
TGTGCCAGCGCCGGGGCAAATTCACCCCTCCACTTT
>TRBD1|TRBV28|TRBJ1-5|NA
CASNLQGVSNQPQHF
TGTGCCAGCAACTTACAGGGGGTTTCTAATCAGCCCCAGCATTTT
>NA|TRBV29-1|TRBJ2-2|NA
CSVELGLRTGELFF
TGCAGCGTTGAGTTGGGACTGCGCACCGGGGAGCTGTTTTTT
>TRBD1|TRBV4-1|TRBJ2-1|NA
CASSQRDSLLSYNEQFF
TGCGCCAGCAGCCAAAGGGACAGCCTACTTTCCTACAATGAGCAGTTCTTC
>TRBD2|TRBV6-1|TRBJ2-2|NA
CASSGLAGGPTGELFF
TGTGCCAGCAGTGGATTAGCGGGAGGCCCCACCGGGGAGCTGTTTTTT
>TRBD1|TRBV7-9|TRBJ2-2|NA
CASSHGTGVTGELFF
TGTGCCAGCAGCCATGGAACAGGGGTCACCGGGGAGCTGTTTTTT
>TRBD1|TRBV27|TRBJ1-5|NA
CASKTTGGNQPQHF
TGTGCCAGCAAGACGACAGGGGGTAATCAGCCCCAGCATTTT
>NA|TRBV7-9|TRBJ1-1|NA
CASSPRQAMNTEAFF
TGTGCCAGCAGCCCGCGACAGGCAATGAACACTGAAGCTTTCTTT
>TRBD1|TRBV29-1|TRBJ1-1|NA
CSVALGQGGAFF
TGCAGCGTCGCCCTTGGACAGGGTGGGGCTTTCTTT
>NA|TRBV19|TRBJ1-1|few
CASSTRDSRLTEAFF
TGTGCCAGTAGTACTAGAGACAGTAGGTTAACTGAAGCTTTCTTT
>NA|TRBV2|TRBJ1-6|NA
CASSVRTVYNSPPHF
TGTGCCAGCAGTGTGAGGACGGTCTATAATTCACCCCCCCACTTT